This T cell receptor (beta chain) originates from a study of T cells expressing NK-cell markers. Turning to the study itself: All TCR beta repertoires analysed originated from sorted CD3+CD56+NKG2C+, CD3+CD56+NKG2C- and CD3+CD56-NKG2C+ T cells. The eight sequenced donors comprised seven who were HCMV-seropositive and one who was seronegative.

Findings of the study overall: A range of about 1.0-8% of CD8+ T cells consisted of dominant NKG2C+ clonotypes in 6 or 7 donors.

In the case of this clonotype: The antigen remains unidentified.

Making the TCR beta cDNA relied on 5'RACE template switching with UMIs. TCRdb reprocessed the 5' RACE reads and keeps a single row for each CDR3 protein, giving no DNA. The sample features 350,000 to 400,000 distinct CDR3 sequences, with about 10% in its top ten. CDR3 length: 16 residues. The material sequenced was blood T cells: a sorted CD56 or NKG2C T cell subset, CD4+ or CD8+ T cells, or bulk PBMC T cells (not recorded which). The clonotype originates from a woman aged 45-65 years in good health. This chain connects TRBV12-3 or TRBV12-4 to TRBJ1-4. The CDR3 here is CASSSSRSSLGEKLFF.